This TCR beta chain was obtained from a study of siplizumab effects on memory and regulatory T cells. General study points: Naive-or-memory phenotypes were unassignable for roughly 80-95% of proliferating CD4+ or CD8+ clones. Apparently key alloresponse contributors, naive T cells also seemed more diverse than memory cells.

Here immunoSEQ multiplex PCR was the method, and the copy in TCRdb shows in-frame clones only, minus some. The data show about 66,000 clones, approximately 97% seen once. Trimming shortened V by 3 bases and J by 2 bases, and 11 bases separated the two germline ends. The CDR3 is 14 residues long. From germline, CDR1 is MNHEY and CDR2 SMNVEV (reference sequence). Note on this clone: Its antigen is as yet unknown.

Sequencing was done on a sample of naive CD8+ T cells sorted from blood. This chain links TRBV27 with TRBJ2-7; D possibly corresponds to TRBD2 (6 bases). The receptor was isolated from a human donor in good health. The CDR3 region has the DNA TGTGCCAGCAGTTTTAGCGGTTATACCTACGAGCAGTACTTC. It encodes CASSFSGYTYEQYF.